Given below is one T cell receptor (beta chain) in context. Its antigen remains unknown. Other nucleotide sequences in the sample specify the same CDR3. Repertoires were generated with immunoSEQ multiplex PCR, while TCRdb's copy carries only in-frame clones and drops some. The sample carries about 68,000 clones, less than 85% recorded once. V was clipped by 3 bases and J by 1 base; unmatched bases: 2. This CDR3 has 14 residues. Germline-derived CDR1 and CDR2 are SGHRS and YFSETQ. The time point was: baseline, week 1 (first vaccination visit). Treatment of the sample: pre-vaccination baseline after standard-of-care therapy. The sample comes from a study of a mutant IDH1 vaccine in newly diagnosed glioma. About the research overall: Of the patients given treatment, 62.5% were male and about 40% were female, and a mean age of around 44 years was recorded. Patients' prior therapy spanned radiotherapy, temozolomide, or both; most underwent both.

Findings and limits, study-wide: Whatever changes occurred in top peripheral T cell clonotypes seemed unrelated to pseudoprogression.

The J gene is TRBJ1-1, the V gene TRBV5-1; the match to TRBD1 covers 8 bases. Sequencing was performed on PBMCs, taken from a glioma patient treated with radiotherapy, temozolomide or both. The receptor's source is a man aged 50 to 59 with glioma. CDR3 sequence reads: CASSSDRANTEAFF. The CDR3 DNA is TGCGCCAGCAGCTCGGACAGGGCGAACACTGAAGCTTTCTTT.